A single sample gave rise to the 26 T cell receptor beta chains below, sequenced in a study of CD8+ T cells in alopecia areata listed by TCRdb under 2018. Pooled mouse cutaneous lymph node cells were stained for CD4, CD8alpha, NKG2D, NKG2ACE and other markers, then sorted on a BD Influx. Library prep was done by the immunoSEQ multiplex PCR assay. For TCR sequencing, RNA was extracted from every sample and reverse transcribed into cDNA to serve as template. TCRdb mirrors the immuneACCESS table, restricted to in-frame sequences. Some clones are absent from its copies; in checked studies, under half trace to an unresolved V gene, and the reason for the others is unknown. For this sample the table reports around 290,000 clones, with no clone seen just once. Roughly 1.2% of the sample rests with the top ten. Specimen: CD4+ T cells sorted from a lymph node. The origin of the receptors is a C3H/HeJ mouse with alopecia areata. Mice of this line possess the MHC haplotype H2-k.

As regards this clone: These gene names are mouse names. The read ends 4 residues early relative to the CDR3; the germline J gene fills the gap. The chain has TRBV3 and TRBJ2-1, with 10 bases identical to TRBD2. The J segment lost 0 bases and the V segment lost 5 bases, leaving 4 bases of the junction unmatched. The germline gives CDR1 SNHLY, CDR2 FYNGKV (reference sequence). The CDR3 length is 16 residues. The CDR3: CASSLGLGNNYAEQFF. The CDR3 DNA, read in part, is TGTGCCAGCAGCCTGGGACTGGGGAATAACTATGCT.

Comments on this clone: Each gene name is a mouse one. CDR3 amino acids: CASSRDSNQDTQYF. The CDR3 bases that were read are TGTGCCAGCAGCCGGGACTCCAACCAAGAC. The V and J genes are TRBV3 and TRBJ2-5; maybe TRBD2 (6 bases). Sequencing ends 4 residues short of the CDR3 end; the germline J gene provides the rest. The CDR3 length is 14 residues. V was trimmed by 5 bases and J by 0 bases, leaving 9 bases between them. The germline CDR1 and CDR2 sequences are SNHLY and FYNGKV (reference sequence).

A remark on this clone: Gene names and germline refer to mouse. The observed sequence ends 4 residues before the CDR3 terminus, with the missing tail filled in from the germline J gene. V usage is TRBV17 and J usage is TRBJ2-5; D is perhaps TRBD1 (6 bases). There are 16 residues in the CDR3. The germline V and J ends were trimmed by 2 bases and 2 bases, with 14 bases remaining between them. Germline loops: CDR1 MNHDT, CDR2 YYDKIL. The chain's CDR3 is CASSRNPRGSQDTQYF. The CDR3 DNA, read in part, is TGTGCTAGCAGTAGAAATCCAAGGGGGTCCCAAGAC.

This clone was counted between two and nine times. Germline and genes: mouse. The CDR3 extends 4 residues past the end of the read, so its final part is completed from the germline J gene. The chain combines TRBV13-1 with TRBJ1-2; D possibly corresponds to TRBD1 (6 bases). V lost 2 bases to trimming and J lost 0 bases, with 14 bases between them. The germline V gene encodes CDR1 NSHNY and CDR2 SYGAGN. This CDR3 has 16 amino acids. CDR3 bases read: TGTGCCAGCAGTGACATCCCGGGACAAGCAAACTCC. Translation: CASSDIPGQANS. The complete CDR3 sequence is CASSDIPGQANSDYTF.

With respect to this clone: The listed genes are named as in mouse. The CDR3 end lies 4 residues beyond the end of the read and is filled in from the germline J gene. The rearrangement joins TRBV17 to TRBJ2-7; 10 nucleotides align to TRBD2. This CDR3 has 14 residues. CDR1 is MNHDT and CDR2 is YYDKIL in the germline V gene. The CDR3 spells CASSRVGLGDEQYF. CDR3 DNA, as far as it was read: TGTGCTAGCAGTAGAGTAGGACTGGGGGAT.

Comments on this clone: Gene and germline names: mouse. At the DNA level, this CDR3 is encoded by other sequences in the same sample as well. CDR3 bases read: TGTGCCAGCGGTGAAACTGGGGATGCT. Translating it yields CASGETGDA. The CDR3 as a whole reads CASGETGDAEQFF. The chain uses TRBV13-2 and TRBJ2-1; TRBD2 matches at 7 bases. The CDR3 goes on 4 residues after the read ends, and that part is filled in from the germline J gene. Germline V gene lookup returns CDR1 NNHNN and CDR2 SYGAGS (reference sequence). V was clipped by 2 bases and J by 5 bases; unmatched bases: 1. There are 13 residues in the CDR3.

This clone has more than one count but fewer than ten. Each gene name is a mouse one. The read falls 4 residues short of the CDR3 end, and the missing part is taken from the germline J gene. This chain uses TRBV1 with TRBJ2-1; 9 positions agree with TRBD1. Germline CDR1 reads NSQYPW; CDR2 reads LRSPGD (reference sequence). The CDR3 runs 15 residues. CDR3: CTCSAGTGVGAEQFF. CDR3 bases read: TGCACCTGCAGTGCAGGGACAGGGGTCGGAGCT.

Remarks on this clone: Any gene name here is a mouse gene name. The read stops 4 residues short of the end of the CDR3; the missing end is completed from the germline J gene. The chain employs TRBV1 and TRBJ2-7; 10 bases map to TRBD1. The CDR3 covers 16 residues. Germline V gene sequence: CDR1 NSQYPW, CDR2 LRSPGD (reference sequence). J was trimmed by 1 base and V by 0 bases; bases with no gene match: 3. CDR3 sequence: CTCSADRGQGSYEQYF. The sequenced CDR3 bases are TGCACCTGCAGTGCAGATCGGGGACAGGGGTCCTAT. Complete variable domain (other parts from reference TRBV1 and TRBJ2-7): VTLLEQNPRWRLVPRGQAVNLRCILKNSQYPWMSWYQQDLQKQLQWLFTLRSPGDKEVKSLPGADYLATRVTDTELRLQVANMSQGRTLYCTCSADRGQGSYEQYFGPGTRLTVL.

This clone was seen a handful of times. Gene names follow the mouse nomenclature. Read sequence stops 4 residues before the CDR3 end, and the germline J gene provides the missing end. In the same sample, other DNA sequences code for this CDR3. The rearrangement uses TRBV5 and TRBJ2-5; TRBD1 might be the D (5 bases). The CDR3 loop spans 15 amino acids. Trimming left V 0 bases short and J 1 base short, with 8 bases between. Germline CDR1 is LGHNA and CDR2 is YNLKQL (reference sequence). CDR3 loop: CASSQDARDQDTQYF. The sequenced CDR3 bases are TGTGCCAGCAGCCAAGACGCCAGGGACCAAGAC.

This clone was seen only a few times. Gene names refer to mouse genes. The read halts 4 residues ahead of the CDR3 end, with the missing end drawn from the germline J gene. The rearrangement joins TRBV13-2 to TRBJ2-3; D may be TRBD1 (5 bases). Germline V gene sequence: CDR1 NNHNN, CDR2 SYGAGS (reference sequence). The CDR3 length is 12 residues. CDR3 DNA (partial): TGTGCCAGCGGTGAAGGGGAAGAA. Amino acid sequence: CASGEGEE. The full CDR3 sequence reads CASGEGEETLYF.

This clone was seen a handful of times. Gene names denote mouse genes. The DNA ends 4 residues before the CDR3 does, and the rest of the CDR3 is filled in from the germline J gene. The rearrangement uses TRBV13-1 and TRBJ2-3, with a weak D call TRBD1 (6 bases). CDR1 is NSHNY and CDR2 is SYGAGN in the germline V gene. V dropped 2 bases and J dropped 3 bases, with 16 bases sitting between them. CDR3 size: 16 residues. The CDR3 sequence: CASSELSGTKAETLYF. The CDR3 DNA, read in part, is TGTGCCAGCAGTGAACTATCCGGGACAAAAGCAGAA.

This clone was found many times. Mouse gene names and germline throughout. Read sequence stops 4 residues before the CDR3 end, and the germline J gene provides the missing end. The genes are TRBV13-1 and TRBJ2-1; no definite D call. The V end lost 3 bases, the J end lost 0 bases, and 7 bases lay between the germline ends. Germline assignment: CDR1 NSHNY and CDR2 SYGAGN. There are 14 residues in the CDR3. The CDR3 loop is CASSAVSNYAEQFF. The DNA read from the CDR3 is TGTGCCAGCAGTGCGGTCAGTAACTATGCT.

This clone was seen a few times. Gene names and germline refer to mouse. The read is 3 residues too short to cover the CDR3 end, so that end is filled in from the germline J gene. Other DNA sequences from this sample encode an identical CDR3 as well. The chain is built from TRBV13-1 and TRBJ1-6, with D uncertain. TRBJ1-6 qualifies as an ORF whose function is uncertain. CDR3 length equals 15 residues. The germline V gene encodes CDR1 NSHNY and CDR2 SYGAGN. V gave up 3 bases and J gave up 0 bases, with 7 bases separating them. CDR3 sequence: CASSGTDSYNSPLYF. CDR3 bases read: TGTGCCAGCAGTGGTACAGATTCCTATAATTCGCCC.

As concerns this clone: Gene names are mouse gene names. The DNA read from the CDR3 is TGTGCCAGCAGTATTAGGGGGCAAGGCACCGGG. Amino acid sequence: CASSIRGQGTG. The whole CDR3 sequence reads CASSIRGQGTGQLYF. The chain uses TRBV19 and TRBJ2-2; a possible D gene is TRBD1 (7 bases). The observed sequence ends 4 residues before the CDR3 terminus, with the missing tail filled in from the germline J gene. V lost 2 bases and J lost 4, with 12 bases in between. Germline values: CDR1 FNHDT, CDR2 SITEND (reference sequence). The CDR3 is made up of 15 amino acids.

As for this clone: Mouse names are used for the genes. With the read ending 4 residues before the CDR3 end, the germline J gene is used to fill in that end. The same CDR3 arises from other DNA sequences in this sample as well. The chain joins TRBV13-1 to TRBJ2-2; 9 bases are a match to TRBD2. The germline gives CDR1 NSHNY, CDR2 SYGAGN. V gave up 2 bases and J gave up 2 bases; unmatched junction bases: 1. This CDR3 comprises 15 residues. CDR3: CASSDLGGNTGQLYF. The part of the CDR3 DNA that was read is TGTGCCAGCAGTGACCTGGGGGGGAACACCGGG.

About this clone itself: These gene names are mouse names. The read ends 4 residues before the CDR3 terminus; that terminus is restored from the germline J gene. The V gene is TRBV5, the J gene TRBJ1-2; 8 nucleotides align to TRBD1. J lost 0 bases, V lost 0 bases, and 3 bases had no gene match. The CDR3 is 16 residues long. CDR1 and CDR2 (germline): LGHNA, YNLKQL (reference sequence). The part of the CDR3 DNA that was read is TGTGCCAGCAGCCAAGATGGGGGACAGGCAAACTCC. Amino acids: CASSQDGGQANS. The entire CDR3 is CASSQDGGQANSDYTF.

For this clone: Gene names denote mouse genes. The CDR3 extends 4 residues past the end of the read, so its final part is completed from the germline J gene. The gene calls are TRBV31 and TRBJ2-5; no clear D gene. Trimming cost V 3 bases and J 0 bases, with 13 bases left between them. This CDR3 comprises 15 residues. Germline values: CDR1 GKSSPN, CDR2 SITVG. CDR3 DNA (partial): TGTGCCTGGAGCCCCCGACTCCTTAACCAAGAC. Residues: CAWSPRLLNQD. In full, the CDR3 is CAWSPRLLNQDTQYF.

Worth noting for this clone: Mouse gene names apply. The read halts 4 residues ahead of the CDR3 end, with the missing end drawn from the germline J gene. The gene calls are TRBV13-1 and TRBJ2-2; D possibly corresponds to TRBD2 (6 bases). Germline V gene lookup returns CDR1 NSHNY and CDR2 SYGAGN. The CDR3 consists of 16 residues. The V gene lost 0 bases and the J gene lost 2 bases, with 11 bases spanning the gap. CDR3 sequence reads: CASSDEWGSNTGQLYF. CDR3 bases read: TGTGCCAGCAGTGATGAGTGGGGGTCTAACACCGGG.

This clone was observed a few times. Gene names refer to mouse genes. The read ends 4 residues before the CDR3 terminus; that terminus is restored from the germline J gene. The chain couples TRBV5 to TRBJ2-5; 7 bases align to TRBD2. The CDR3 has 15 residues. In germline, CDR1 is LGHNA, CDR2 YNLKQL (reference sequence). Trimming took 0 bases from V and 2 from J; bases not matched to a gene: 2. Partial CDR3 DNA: TGTGCCAGCAGCCAAGATGGGGGGTCCCAAGAC. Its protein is CASSQDGGSQD. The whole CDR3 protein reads CASSQDGGSQDTQYF.

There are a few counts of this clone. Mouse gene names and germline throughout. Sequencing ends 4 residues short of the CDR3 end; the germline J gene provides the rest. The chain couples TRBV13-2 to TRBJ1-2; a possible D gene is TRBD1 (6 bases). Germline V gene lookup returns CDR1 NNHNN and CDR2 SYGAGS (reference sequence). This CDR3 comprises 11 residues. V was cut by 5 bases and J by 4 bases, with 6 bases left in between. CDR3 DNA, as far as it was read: TGTGCCAGCGGGGACAGCTCC. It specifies CASGDSS. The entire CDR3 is CASGDSSDYTF.

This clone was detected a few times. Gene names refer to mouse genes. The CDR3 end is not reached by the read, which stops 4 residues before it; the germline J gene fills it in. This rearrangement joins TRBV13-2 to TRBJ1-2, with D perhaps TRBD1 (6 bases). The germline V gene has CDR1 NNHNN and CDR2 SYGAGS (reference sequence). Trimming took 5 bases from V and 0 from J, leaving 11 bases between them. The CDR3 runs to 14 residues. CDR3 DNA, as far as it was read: TGTGCCAGCGGCACCCGGGACACAAACTCC. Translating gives CASGTRDTNS. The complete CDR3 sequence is CASGTRDTNSDYTF.

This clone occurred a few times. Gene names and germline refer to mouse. The DNA read from the CDR3 is TGCACCTGCAGTGACAGGGGGGATAATTCGCCC. Its translation is CTCSDRGDNSP. The full CDR3 sequence reads CTCSDRGDNSPLYF. V and J are TRBV1 and TRBJ1-6; TRBD1 matches 8 bases. The DNA ends 3 residues before the CDR3 does, and the rest of the CDR3 is filled in from the germline J gene. TRBJ1-6 counts as an open reading frame of uncertain function. J was trimmed by 5 bases and V by 4 bases; bases with no gene match: 1. The CDR3 extends over 14 amino acids. The germline CDR1 and CDR2 sequences are NSQYPW and LRSPGD (reference sequence).

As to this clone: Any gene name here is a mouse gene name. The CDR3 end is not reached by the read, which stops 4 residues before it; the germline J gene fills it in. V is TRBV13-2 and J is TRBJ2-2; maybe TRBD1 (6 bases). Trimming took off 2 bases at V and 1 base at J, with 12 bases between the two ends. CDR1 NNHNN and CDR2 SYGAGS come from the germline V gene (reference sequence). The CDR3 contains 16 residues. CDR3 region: CASGDPGTRNTGQLYF. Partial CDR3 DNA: TGTGCCAGCGGTGACCCCGGGACAAGAAACACCGGG.

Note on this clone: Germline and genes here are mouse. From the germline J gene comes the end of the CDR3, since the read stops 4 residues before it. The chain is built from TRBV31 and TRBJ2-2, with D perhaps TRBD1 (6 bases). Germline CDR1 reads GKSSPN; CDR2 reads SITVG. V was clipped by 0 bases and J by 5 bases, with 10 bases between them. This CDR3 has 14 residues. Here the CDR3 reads CAWSLKGVTGQLYF. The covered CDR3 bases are TGTGCCTGGAGTCTAAAGGGGGTTACCGGG.

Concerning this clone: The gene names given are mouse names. The CDR3 bases that were read are TGTGCCAGCAGTGATAACAGGGGTGACACA. Encoded protein: CASSDNRGDT. The whole CDR3 region reads CASSDNRGDTEVFF. The rearrangement joins TRBV13-1 to TRBJ1-1, with 7 bases aligning to TRBD1. Read data end 4 residues before the CDR3 end; the end is taken from the germline J gene. Germline-derived CDR1 and CDR2 are NSHNY and SYGAGN. This CDR3 comprises 14 residues. The junction had 3 bases not matched to a gene; V was cut back by 1 base and J by 3 bases.

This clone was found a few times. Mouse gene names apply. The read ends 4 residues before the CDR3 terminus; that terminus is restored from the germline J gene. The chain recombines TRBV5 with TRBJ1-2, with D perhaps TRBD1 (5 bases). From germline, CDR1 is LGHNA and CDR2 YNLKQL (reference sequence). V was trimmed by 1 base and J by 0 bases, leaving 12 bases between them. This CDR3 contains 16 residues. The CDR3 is CASSQANQGANSDYTF. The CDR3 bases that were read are TGTGCCAGCAGCCAAGCCAACCAGGGTGCAAACTCC.